This T cell receptor beta chain was captured in a study of beta chain features in type 1 diabetes. What was sequenced were expressed TCRB transcripts, since all of the isolated RNA had been reverse transcribed. Only in-frame clones appear in the TCRdb table, and some are missing; sequencing was by immunoSEQ multiplex PCR. The table has about 230,000 clones, over 8.5% seen once; the top ten hold 0.03% to 0.04%. Each of the CD4+ naive, central memory, regulatory and stem cell-like memory populations was sorted via CD45RO/CCR7/CD25/CD127/CD95/CD27. General study findings and limits: When VDJ junctions were examined, type 1 diabetes patients showed fewer insertions and more deletions. Healthy donors had naive, central memory and Treg TCRB repertoires that appeared less similar than those seen among patients.

For this clone: Its antigen remains unidentified.

The sequenced sample was naive CD4+ T cells from blood. This TCR derives from a woman between 18 and 29 years old in good health.

The CDR3 coding sequence is TGCAGCGTTGAAGCACAGGGTAAATTCACAGATACGCAGTATTTT. This translates into CSVEAQGKFTDTQYF. V usage is TRBV29-1 and J usage is TRBJ2-3; possibly TRBD1 for D (6 bases). The CDR3 runs to 15 residues. The V gene lost 1 base and the J gene lost 2 bases, with 13 bases spanning the gap. CDR1 is SQVTM and CDR2 is ANQGSEA in the germline V gene.